This TCR beta chain originates from a study of identical twins' blood T cells. Germline CDR1 GTSNPN, CDR2 SVGIG (reference sequence). The CDR3 is 14 amino acids. Germline trimming cut 2 bases from V and 2 bases from J; bases unmatched to any gene: 6. TCRdb passed the 5' RACE reads through MiXCR, listing each CDR3 protein once. The table shows about 370,000 distinct CDR3 sequences, with approximately 30% occurring only once. There are many counts of this clonotype. The sequencing sample was made of PBMCs. V and J are TRBV30 and TRBJ2-7; TRBD1 matches at 7 bases. The source is a woman aged 18 to 55 in good health. The CDR3 protein is CAWSLGGVTYEQYF. In DNA form, the CDR3 reads TGTGCCTGGAGTCTAGGGGGCGTGACCTACGAGCAGTACTTC.